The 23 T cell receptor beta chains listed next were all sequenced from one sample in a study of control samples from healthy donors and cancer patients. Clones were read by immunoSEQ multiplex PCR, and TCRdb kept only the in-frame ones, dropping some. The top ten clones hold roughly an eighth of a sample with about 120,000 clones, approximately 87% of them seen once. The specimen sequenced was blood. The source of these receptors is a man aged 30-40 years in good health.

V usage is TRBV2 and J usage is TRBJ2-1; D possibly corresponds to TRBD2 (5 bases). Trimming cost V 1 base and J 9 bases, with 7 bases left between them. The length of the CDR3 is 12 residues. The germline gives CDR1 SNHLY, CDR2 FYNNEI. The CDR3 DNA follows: TGTGCCAGCAGTGAAGGAGGGTTTGAGCAGTTCTTC. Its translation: CASSEGGFEQFF.

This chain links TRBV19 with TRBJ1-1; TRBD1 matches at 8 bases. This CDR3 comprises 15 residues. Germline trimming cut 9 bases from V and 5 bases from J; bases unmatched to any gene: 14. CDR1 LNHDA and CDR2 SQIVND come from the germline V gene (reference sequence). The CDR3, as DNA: TGTGCCAGCCTGAATGTAGGACAGGGAGGAACTGAAGCTTTCTTT. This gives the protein CASLNVGQGGTEAFF.

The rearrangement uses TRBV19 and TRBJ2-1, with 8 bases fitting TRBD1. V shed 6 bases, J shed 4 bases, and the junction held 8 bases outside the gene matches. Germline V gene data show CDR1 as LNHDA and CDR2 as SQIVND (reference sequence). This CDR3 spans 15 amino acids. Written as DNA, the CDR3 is TGTGCCAGTAGCCCGGACAGGGCTCTATACAATGAGCAGTTCTTC. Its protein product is CASSPDRALYNEQFF.

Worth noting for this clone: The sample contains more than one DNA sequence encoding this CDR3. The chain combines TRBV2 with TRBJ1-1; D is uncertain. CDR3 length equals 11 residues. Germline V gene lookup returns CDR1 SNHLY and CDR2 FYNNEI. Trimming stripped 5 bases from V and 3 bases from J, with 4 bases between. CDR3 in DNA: TGTGCCAGCAGTCTGGACACTGAAGCTTTCTTT. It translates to CASSLDTEAFF.

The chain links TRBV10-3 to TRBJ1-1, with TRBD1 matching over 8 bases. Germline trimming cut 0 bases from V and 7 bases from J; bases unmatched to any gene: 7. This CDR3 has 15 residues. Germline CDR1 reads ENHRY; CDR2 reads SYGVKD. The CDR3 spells CAISESRQGAVEAFF. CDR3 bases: TGTGCCATCAGTGAGTCGCGCCAGGGGGCGGTTGAAGCTTTCTTT.

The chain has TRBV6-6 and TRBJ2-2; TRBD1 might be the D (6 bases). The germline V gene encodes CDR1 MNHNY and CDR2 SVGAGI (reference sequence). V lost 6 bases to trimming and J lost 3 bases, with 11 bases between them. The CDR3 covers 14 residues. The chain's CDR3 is CASSNTGYTGELFF. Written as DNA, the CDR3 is TGTGCCAGCAGCAATACAGGGTACACCGGGGAGCTGTTTTTT.

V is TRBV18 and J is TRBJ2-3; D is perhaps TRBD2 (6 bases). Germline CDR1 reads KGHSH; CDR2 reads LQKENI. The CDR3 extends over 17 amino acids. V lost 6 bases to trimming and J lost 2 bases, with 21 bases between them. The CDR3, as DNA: TGTGCCAGCTCCCGGGGGTTTGGGACCCTACTCACAGATACGCAGTATTTT. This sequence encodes CASSRGFGTLLTDTQYF.

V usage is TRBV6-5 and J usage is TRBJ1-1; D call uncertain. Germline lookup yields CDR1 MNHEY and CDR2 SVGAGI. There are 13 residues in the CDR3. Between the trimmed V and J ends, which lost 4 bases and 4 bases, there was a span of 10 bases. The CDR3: CASSSVVGTEAFF. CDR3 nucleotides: TGTGCCAGCAGTTCGGTTGTTGGCACTGAAGCTTTCTTT.

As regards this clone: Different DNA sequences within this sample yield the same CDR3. The CDR3, as DNA: TGTGCCAGCAGGGGGACGGGTGCTAACTATGGCTACACCTTC. It translates to CASRGTGANYGYTF. This sequence joins TRBV2 and TRBJ1-2, with D possibly TRBD1 on 5 matching bases. The CDR3 consists of 14 residues. Germline CDR1 and CDR2: SNHLY and FYNNEI. V lost 6 bases and J lost 0, with 11 bases in between.

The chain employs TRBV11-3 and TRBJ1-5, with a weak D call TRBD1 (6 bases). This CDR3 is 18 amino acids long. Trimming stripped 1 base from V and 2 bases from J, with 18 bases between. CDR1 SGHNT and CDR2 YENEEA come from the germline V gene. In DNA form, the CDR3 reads TGTGCCAGCAGCTTAGGGACAGTGGGGGGATCTGGCAATCAGCCCCAGCATTTT. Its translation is CASSLGTVGGSGNQPQHF.

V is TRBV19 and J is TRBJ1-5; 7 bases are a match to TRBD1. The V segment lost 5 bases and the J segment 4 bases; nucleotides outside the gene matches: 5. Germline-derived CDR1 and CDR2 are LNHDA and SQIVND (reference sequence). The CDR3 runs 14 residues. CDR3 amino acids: CASSLGQLNQPQHF. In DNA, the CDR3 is TGTGCCAGTAGTTTGGGACAGTTAAATCAGCCCCAGCATTTT.

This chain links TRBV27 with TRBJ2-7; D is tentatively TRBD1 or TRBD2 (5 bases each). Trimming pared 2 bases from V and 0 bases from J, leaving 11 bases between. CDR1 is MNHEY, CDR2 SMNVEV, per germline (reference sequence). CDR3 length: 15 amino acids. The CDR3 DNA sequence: TGTGCCAGCAGTTTAGGCGCAGGGAGCTCCTACGAGCAGTACGTC. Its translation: CASSLGAGSSYEQYV.

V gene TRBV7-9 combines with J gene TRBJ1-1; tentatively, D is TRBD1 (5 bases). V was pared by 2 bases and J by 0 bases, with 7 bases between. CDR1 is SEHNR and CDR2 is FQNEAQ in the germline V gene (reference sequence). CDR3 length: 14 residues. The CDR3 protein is CASSLQGMNTEAFF. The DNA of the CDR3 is TGTGCCAGCAGCTTACAGGGAATGAACACTGAAGCTTTCTTT.

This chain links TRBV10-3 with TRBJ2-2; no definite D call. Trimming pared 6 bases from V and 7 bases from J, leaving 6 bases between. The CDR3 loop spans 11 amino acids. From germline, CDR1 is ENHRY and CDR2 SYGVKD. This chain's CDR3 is CAIRASGELFF. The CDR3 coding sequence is TGTGCCATCAGGGCTAGCGGGGAGCTGTTTTTT.

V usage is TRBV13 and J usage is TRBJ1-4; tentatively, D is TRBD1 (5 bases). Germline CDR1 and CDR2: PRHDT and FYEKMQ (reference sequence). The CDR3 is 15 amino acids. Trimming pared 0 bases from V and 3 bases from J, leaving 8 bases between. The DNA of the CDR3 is TGTGCCAGCAGCTTAGGCGGGGCAGCTAATGAAAAACTGTTTTTT. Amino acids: CASSLGGAANEKLFF. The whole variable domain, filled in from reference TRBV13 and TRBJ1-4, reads AAGVIQSPRHLIKEKRETATLKCYPIPRHDTVYWYQQGPGQDPQFLISFYEKMQSDKGSIPDRFSAQQFSDYHSELNMSSLELGDSALYFCASSLGGAANEKLFFGSGTQLSVL.

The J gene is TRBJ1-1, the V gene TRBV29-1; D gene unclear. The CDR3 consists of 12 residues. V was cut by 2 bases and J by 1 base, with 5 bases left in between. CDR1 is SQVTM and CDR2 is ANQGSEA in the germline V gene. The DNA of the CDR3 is TGCAGCGTTGAAAGGAAGAACACTGAAGCTTTCTTT. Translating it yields CSVERKNTEAFF.

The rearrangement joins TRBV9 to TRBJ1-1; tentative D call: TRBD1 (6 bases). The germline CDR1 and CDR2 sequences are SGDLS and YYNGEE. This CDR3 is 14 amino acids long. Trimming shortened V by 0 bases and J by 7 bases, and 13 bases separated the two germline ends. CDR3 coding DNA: TGTGCCAGCAGCGTAGAGCAGGGGCTGGGTGAAGCTTTCTTT. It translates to CASSVEQGLGEAFF.

The CDR3 sequence: CASSRWASGGTDTQYF. The CDR3 DNA follows: TGTGCCAGCAGTAGGTGGGCTAGCGGGGGCACAGATACGCAGTATTTT. The chain employs TRBV9 and TRBJ2-3; 9 positions match TRBD2. Germline V gene lookup returns CDR1 SGDLS and CDR2 YYNGEE. This CDR3 has 16 residues. J gave up 1 base and V 5 bases, and 8 bases lay outside the gene matches. The full variable domain, in which reference TRBV9 and TRBJ2-3 provide the parts outside the CDR3, is DSGVTQTPKHLITATGQRVTLRCSPRSGDLSVYWYQQSLDQGLQFLIQYYNGEERAKGNILERFSAQQFPDLHSELNLSSLELGDSALYFCASSRWASGGTDTQYFGPGTRLTVL.

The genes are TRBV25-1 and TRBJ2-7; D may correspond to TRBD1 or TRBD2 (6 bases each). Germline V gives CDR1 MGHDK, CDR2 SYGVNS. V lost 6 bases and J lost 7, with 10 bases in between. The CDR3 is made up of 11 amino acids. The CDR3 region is CASSWRGEQYF. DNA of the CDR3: TGTGCCAGCAGCTGGAGGGGGGAGCAGTACTTC.

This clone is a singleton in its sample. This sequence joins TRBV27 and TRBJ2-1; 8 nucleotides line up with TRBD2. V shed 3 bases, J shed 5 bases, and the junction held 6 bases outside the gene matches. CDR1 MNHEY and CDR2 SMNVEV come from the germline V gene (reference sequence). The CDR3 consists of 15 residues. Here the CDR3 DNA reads TGTGCCAGCAGTTTCTCTACGGGGGGGGACAATGAGCAGTTCTTC. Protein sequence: CASSFSTGGDNEQFF.

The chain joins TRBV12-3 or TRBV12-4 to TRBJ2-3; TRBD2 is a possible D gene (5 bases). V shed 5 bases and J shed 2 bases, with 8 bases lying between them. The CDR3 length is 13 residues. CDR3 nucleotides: TGTGCCAGCAGTGCGGGTCACACAGATACGCAGTATTTT. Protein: CASSAGHTDTQYF.

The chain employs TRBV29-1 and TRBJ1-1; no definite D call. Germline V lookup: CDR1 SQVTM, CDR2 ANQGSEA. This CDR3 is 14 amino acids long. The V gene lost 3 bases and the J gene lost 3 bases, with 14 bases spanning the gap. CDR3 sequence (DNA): TGCAGCGTTGACCCGACACCCCGGGACACTGAAGCTTTCTTT. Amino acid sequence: CSVDPTPRDTEAFF.

The CDR3 sequence: CASSSPLTIYF. In DNA, the CDR3 is TGTGCCAGCAGTTCCCCTTTAACCATATATTTT. This chain links TRBV12-3 or TRBV12-4 with TRBJ1-3; no clear D gene. The CDR3 runs to 11 residues. The V end lost 4 bases, the J end lost 10 bases, and 8 bases lay between the germline ends.